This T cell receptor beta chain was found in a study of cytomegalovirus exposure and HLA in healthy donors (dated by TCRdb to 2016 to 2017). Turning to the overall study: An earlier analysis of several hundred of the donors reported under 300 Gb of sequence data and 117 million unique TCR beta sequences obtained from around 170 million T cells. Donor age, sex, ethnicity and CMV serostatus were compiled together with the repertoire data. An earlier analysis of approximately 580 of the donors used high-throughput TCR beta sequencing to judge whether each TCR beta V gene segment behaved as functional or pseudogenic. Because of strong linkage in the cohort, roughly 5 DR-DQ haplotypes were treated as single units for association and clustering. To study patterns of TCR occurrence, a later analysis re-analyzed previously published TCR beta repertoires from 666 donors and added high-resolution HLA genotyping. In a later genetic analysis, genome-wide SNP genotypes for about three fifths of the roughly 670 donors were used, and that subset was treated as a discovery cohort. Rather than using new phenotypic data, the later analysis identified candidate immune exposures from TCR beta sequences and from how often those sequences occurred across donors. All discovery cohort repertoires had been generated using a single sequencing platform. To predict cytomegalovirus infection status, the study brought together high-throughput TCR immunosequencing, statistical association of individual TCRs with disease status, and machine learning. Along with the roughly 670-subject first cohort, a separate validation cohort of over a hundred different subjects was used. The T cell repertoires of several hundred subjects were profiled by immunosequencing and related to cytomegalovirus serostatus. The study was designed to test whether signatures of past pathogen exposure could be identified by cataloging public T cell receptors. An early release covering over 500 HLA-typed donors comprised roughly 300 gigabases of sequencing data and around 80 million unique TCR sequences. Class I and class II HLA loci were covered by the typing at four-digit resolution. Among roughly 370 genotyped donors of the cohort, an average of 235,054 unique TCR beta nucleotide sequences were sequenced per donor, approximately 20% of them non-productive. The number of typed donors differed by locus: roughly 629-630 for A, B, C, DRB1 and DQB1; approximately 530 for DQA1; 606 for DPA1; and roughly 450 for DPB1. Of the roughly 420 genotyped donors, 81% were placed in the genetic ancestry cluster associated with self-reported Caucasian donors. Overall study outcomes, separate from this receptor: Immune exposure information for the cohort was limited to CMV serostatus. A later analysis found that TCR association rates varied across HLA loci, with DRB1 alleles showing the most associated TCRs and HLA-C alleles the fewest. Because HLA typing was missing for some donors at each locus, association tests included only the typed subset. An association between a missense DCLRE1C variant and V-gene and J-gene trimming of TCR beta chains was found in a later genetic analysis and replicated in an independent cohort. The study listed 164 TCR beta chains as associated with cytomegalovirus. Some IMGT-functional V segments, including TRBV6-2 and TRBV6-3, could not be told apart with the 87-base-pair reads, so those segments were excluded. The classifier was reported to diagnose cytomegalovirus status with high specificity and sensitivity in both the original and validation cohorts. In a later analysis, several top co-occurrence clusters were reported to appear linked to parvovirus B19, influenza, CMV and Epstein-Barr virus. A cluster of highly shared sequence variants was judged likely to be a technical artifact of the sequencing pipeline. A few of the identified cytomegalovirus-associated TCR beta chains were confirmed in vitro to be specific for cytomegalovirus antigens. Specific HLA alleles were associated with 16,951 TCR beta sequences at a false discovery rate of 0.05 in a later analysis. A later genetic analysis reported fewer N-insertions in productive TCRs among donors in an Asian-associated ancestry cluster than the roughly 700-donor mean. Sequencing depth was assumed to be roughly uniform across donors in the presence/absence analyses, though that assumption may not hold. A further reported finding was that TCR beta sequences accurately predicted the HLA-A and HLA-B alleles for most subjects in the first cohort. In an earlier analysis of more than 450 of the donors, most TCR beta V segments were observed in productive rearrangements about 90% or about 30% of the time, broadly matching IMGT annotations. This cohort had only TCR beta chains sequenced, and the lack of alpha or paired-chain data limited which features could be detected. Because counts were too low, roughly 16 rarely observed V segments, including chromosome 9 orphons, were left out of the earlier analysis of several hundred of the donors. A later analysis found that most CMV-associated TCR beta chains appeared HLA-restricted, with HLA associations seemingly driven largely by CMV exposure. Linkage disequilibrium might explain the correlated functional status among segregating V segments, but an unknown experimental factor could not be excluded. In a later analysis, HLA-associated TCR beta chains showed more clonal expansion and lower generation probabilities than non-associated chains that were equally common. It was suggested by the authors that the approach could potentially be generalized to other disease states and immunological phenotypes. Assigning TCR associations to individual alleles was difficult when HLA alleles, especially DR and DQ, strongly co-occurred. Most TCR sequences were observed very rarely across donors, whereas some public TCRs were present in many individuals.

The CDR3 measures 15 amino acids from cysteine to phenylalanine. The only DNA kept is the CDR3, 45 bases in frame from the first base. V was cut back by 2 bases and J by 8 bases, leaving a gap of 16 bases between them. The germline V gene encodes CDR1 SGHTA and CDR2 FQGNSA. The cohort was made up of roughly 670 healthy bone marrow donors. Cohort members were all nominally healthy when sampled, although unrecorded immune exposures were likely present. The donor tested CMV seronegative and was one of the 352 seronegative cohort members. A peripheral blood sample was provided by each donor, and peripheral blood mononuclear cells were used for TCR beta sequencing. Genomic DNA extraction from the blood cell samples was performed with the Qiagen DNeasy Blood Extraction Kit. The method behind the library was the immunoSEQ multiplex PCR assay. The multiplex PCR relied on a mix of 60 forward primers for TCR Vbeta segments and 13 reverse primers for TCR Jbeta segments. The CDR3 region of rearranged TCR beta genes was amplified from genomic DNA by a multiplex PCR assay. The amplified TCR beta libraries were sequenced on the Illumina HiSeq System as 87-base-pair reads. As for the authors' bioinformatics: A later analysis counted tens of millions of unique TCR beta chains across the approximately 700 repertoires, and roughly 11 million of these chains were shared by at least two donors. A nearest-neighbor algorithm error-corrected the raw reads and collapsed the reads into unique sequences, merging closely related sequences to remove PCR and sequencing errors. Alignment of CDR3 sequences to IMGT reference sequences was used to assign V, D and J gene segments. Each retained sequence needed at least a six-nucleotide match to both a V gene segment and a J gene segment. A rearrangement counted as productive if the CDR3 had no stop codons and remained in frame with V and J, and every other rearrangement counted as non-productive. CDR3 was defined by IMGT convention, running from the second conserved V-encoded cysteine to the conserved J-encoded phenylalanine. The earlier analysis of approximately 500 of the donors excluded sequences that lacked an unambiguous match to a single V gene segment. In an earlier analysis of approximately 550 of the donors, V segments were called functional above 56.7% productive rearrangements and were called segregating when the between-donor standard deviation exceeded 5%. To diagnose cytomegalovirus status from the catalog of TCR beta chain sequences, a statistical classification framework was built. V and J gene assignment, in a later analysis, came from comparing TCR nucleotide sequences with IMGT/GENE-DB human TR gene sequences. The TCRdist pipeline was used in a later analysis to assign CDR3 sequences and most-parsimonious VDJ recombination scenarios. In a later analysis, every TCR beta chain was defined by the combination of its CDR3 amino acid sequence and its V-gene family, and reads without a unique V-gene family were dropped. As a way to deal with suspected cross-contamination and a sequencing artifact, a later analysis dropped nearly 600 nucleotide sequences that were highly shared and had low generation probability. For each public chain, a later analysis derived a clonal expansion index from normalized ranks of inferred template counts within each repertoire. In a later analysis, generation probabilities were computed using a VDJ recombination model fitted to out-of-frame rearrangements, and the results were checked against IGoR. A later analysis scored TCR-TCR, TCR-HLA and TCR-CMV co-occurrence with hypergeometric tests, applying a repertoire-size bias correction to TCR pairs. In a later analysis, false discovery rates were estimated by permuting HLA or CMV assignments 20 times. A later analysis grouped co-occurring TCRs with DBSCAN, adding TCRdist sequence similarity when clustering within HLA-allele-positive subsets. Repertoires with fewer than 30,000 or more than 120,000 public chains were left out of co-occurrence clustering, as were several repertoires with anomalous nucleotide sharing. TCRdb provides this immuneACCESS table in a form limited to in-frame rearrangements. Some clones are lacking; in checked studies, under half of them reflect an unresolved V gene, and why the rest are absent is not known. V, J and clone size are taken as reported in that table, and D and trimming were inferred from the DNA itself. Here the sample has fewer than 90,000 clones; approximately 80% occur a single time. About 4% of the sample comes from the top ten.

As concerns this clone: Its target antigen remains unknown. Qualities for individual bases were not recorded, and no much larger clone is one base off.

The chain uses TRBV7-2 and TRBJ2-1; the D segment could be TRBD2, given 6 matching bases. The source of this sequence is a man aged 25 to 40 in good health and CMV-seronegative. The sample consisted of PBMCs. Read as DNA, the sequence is TGTGCCAGCAGCTTAATTTCCGGGACTCAGTATGAGCAGTTCTTC. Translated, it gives CASSLISGTQYEQFF.